Listed below are T cell receptor beta chains from one sample, sequenced in a study of identical twins. Using its own MiXCR run on the 5' RACE reads, TCRdb lists one record per CDR3 protein. Of roughly 1,500,000 distinct CDR3 sequences in the sample, 25% to 35% were seen once. Sequencing input: cord blood. All receptors come from a newborn girl in good health. Both conserved end residues are part of each CDR3. D genes are given only for firm matches. Clone size, where shown, is once, few, many, or a class for clones that have expanded.

CDR3 | DNA | size | D | J | V | length
CSVVSGGANEQFF | TGCAGCGTTGTTAGCGGGGGGGCCAATGAGCAGTTCTTC | . | TRBD2 | TRBJ2-1 | TRBV29-1 | 13
CSARVRGTAYNEQFF | TGCAGTGCTAGAGTGAGGGGGACAGCATACAATGAGCAGTTCTTC | . | TRBD1 | TRBJ2-1 | TRBV20-1 | 15
CASSEYPTGERSPLHF | TGTGCCAGCAGTGAATACCCGACAGGGGAGCGTTCACCCCTCCACTTT | . | TRBD1 | TRBJ1-6 | TRBV6-1 | 16
CSARLGKTGGNQPQHF | TGCAGTGCTAGGTTAGGGAAGACAGGCGGCAATCAGCCCCAGCATTTT | few | . | TRBJ1-5 | TRBV20-1 | 16
CSAPVGGGAKNIQYF | TGCAGTGCCCCGGTCGGAGGGGGGGCCAAAAACATTCAGTACTTC | few | . | TRBJ2-4 | TRBV20-1 | 15
CASSFGGTGGPNYGYTF | TGCGCCAGCAGCTTCGGAGGAACAGGGGGCCCTAACTATGGCTACACCTTC | few | TRBD1 | TRBJ1-2 | TRBV5-1 | 17
CASSLGWLAGSYNEQFF | TGTGCCAGCAGCTTAGGGTGGTTAGCGGGCTCCTACAATGAGCAGTTCTTC | . | TRBD2 | TRBJ2-1 | TRBV11-2 | 17
CASGLSRTGGSYNEQFF | TGTGCTAGTGGTTTGAGCCGGACAGGGGGCTCCTACAATGAGCAGTTCTTC | few | TRBD1 | TRBJ2-1 | TRBV12-5 | 17
CASSLRWSNEQFF | TGTGCCAGCAGCTTAAGGTGGAGCAATGAGCAGTTCTTC | many | . | TRBJ2-1 | TRBV11-1 | 13
CASSPKINTEAFF | TGCGCCAGCAGCCCCAAGATTAACACTGAAGCTTTCTTT | few | . | TRBJ1-1 | TRBV5-1 | 13
CASRDLSSYEQYF | TGTGCCAGCAGGGACTTGAGCTCCTACGAGCAGTACTTC | few | . | TRBJ2-7 | TRBV27 | 13
CASSEYLTSGSFNEQFF | TGTGCCAGCAGTGAATACCTGACTAGCGGGAGCTTCAATGAGCAGTTCTTC | . | TRBD2 | TRBJ2-1 | TRBV25-1 | 17
CASSLGVEYNEQFF | TGCGCCAGCAGCTTGGGGGTGGAGTACAATGAGCAGTTCTTC | few | . | TRBJ2-1 | TRBV5-1 | 14
CSVERGSNQPQHF | TGCAGCGTTGAAAGGGGGAGCAATCAGCCCCAGCATTTT | . | . | TRBJ1-5 | TRBV29-1 | 13
CASSQVPGSEQYF | TGTGCCAGCAGCCAAGTTCCCGGAAGCGAGCAGTACTTC | . | . | TRBJ2-7 | TRBV3-1 | 13
CSARDRLRAGGRPETQYF | TGCAGTGCTAGAGATCGGTTACGAGCGGGGGGGCGTCCGGAGACCCAGTACTTC | . | TRBD2 | TRBJ2-5 | TRBV20-1 | 18
CASSHRSARQETQYF | TGTGCCAGCAGCCATCGCAGCGCGCGCCAAGAGACCCAGTACTTC | . | . | TRBJ2-5 | TRBV3-1 | 15
CATSDLPGQAYYNEQFF | TGTGCCACCAGTGATTTGCCGGGACAGGCGTACTACAATGAGCAGTTCTTC | few | TRBD1 | TRBJ2-1 | TRBV24-1 | 17
CASSYSTDPHPISYGYTF | TGTGCCAGCAGTTACTCGACAGACCCCCATCCCATTTCTTATGGCTACACCTTC | few | . | TRBJ1-2 | TRBV6-5 | 18
CSARDPGVAKNIQYF | TGCAGTGCTAGGGACCCGGGGGTAGCCAAAAACATTCAGTACTTC | few | . | TRBJ2-4 | TRBV20-1 | 15
CASSFISPGVGELFF | TGTGCCAGCAGTTTTATATCCCCGGGAGTCGGGGAGCTGTTTTTT | few | . | TRBJ2-2 | TRBV12-3/TRBV12-4 | 15
CASSQNGPTEAFF | TGTGCCAGCAGCCAAAATGGTCCCACTGAAGCTTTCTTT | . | . | TRBJ1-1 | TRBV4-2 | 13
CASSQGRPPSGRLSDTQYF | TGCGCCAGCAGCCAAGGCCGACCCCCTAGCGGGAGGTTATCCGATACGCAGTATTTT | few | TRBD2 | TRBJ2-3 | TRBV4-1 | 19
CAISEPLTGGERYF | TGTGCCATCAGTGAACCTCTCACGGGGGGCGAACGGTACTTC | few | . | TRBJ2-5 | TRBV10-3 | 14
CASRWDRGTGAGELFF | TGTGCCAGCAGATGGGACCGAGGGACAGGGGCCGGGGAGCTGTTTTTT | . | TRBD1 | TRBJ2-2 | TRBV6-1 | 16
CAGSPSLTRSHTDTQYF | TGTGCCGGCAGTCCTTCCTTGACTAGAAGCCACACAGATACGCAGTATTTT | . | . | TRBJ2-3 | TRBV27 | 17
CAGSLPDGRTDTQYF | TGTGCCGGCAGCTTACCGGACGGACGCACAGATACGCAGTATTTT | . | . | TRBJ2-3 | TRBV11-2 | 15
CSVETLMNTEAFF | TGCAGCGTTGAAACCCTAATGAACACTGAAGCTTTCTTT | few | . | TRBJ1-1 | TRBV29-1 | 13
CSAREGPNHEKLFF | TGCAGTGCTAGAGAAGGGCCGAACCATGAAAAACTGTTTTTT | few | . | TRBJ1-4 | TRBV20-1 | 14
CASRRGTSDLDTQYF | TGTGCCAGCAGAAGGGGGACTAGCGATTTAGATACGCAGTATTTT | . | TRBD2 | TRBJ2-3 | TRBV2 | 15
CASSLLGTAYEQYF | TGTGCCAGCAGCTTACTTGGGACTGCCTACGAGCAGTACTTC | few | . | TRBJ2-7 | TRBV7-6 | 14